The clone carrying this T cell receptor (beta chain) has at least ten counts. No antigen is known for it. Unique molecular identifiers were incorporated when the TCRbeta library was constructed. MiXCR, applied by TCRdb to the PCR reads, yields one record per CDR3 protein. The profile covers 55,000 to 90,000 distinct CDR3 sequences, with 4.9% appearing a single time and 15% to 20% taken by the ten largest. This sample stems from a study of T-cell reconstitution after alpha-beta-depleted transplantation in children. Findings and caveats of the study: T cells produced anew were the main source of T-cell counts and diversity one year after transplant. Some patients owed their high day-60 TCRbeta diversity to surviving recipient T cells and thymic progenitors. Alpha-beta T cells present about two months after transplant were reported to originate from several hundred expanded graft clones.

CDR3 length: 15 amino acids. V gave up 3 bases and J gave up 0 bases, with 8 bases separating them. The specimen was PBMCs, mostly from graft donor cells, collected 180 days after TCRalphabeta/CD19-depleted stem cell transplant. This TCR was sampled from a boy younger than two who had a stem cell transplant for acute myeloid leukemia, so the T cells may come from the graft donor. The rearrangement links TRBV12-3 or TRBV12-4 to TRBJ2-2; D call uncertain. CDR3 in DNA: TGTGCCAGCAGTTTTCGGTCCTCGAACACCGGGGAGCTGTTTTTT. Residues: CASSFRSSNTGELFF.